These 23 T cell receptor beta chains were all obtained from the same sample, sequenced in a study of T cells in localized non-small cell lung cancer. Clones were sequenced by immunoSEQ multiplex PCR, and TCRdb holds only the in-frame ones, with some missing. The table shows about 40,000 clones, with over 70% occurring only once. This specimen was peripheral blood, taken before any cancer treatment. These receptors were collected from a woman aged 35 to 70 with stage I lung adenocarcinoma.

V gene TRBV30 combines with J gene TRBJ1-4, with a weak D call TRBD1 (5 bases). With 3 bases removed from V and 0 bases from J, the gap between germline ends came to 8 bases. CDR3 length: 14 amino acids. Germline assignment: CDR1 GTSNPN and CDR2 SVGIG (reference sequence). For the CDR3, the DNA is TGTGCCTGGAGCACGGGACCAACTAATGAAAAACTGTTTTTT. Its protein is CAWSTGPTNEKLFF.

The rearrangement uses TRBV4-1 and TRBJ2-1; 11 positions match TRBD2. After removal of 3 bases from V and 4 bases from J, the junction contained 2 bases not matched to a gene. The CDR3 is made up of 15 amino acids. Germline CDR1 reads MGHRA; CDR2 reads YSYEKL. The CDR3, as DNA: TGCGCCAGCAGCCAGGGACTAGCGGTGTACAATGAGCAGTTCTTC. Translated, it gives CASSQGLAVYNEQFF.

Here the CDR3 reads CASSPGQGNEKLFF. CDR3 in DNA: TGCGCCAGCAGCCCGGGACAGGGGAATGAAAAACTGTTTTTT. The chain joins TRBV5-1 to TRBJ1-4; TRBD1 agrees at 10 bases. Germline V CDR1 and CDR2: SGHRS, YFSETQ. The CDR3 length is 14 residues. V was clipped by 4 bases and J by 5 bases; unmatched bases: 2.

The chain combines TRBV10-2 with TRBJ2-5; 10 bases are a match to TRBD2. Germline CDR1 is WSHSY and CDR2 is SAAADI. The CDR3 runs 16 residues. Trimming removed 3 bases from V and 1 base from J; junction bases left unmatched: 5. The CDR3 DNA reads TGCGCCAGCAGTGAAGGTCGGACTAGCGGCCAAGAGACCCAGTACTTC. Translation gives CASSEGRTSGQETQYF.

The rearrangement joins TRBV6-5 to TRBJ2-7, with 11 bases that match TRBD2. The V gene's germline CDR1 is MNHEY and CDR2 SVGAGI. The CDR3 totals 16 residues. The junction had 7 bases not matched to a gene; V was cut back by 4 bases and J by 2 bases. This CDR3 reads CASSSPGTSGTYEQYF. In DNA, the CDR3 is TGTGCCAGCAGTTCCCCCGGGACTAGCGGCACCTACGAGCAGTACTTC.

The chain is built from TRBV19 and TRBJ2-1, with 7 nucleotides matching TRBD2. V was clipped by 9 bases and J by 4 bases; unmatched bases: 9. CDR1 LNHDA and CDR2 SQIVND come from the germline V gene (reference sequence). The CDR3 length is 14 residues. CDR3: CASKRGELYNEQFF. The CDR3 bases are TGTGCCAGCAAGCGGGGAGAACTGTACAATGAGCAGTTCTTC.

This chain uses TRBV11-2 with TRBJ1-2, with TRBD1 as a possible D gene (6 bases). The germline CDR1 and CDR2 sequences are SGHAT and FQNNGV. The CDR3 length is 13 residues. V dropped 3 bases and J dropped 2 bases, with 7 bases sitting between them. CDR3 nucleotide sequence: TGTGCCAGCAGCTTGGGGACAAACTATGGCTACACCTTC. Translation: CASSLGTNYGYTF.

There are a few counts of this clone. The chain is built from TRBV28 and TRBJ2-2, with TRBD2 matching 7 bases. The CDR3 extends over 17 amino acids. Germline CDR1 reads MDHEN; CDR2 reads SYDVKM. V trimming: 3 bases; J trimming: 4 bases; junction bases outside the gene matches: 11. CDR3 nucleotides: TGTGCCAGCAGTTTCCCTCCGGGGAGGGTGGGCACCGGGGAGCTGTTTTTT. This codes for CASSFPPGRVGTGELFF. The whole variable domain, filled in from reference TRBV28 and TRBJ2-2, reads DVKVTQSSRYLVKRTGEKVFLECVQDMDHENMFWYRQDPGLGLRLIYFSYDVKMKEKGDIPEGYSVSREKKERFSLILESASTNQTSMYLCASSFPPGRVGTGELFFGEGSRLTVL.

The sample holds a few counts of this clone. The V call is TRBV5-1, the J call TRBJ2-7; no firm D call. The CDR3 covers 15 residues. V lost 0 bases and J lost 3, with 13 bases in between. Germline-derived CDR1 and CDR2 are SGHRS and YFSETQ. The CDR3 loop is CASSLAGHQVYEQYF. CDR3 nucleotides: TGCGCCAGCAGCTTGGCCGGGCACCAAGTCTACGAGCAGTACTTC.

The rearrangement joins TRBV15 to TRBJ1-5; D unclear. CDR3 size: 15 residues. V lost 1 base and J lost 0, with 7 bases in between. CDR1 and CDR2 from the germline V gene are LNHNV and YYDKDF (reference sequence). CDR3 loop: CATSRGGDSNQPQHF. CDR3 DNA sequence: TGTGCCACCAGCAGAGGGGGTGATAGCAATCAGCCCCAGCATTTT.

The CDR3 sequence is CASSISAGLAGHIQYF. CDR3 nucleotides: TGTGCCAGTAGTATCTCAGCAGGACTAGCGGGACACATTCAGTACTTC. The gene calls are TRBV19 and TRBJ2-4; TRBD2 aligns across 12 bases. Germline CDR1 LNHDA, CDR2 SQIVND (reference sequence). V shed 3 bases, J shed 8 bases, and the junction held 8 bases outside the gene matches. This CDR3 spans 16 amino acids.

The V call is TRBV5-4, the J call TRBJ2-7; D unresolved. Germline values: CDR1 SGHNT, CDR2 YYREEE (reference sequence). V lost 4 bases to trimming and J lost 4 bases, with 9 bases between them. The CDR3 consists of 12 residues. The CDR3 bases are TGTGCCAGCAGCGGGCCTTGGTACGAGCAGTACTTC. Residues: CASSGPWYEQYF.

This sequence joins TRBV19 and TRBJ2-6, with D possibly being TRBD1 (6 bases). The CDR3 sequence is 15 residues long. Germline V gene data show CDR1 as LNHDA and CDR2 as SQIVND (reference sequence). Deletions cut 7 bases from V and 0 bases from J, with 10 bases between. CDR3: CASKGHNSGANVLTF. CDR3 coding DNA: TGTGCCAGTAAGGGACACAACTCTGGGGCCAACGTCCTGACTTTC. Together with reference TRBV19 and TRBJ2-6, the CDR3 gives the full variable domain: DGGITQSPKYLFRKEGQNVTLSCEQNLNHDAMYWYRQDPGQGLRLIYYSQIVNDFQKGDIAEGYSVSREKKESFPLTVTSAQKNPTAFYLCASKGHNSGANVLTFGAGSRLTVL.

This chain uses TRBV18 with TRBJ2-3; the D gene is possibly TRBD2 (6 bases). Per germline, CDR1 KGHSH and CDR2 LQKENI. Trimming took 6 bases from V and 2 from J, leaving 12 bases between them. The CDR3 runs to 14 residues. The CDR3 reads CASSPPSDTDTQYF. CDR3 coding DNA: TGTGCCAGCTCCCCCCCTAGCGACACAGATACGCAGTATTTT.

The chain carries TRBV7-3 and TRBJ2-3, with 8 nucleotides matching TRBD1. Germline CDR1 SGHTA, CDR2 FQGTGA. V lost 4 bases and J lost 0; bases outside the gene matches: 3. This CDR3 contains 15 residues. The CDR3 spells CASSSRTGSTDTQYF. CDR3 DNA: TGTGCCAGCAGCTCCCGGACAGGGAGCACAGATACGCAGTATTTT.

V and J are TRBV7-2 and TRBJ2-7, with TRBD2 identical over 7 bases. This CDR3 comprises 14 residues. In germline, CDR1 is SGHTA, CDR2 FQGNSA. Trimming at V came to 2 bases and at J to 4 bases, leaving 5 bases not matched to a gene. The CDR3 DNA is TGTGCCAGCAGCTTAAGCGGGGTGGGTTACGAGCAGTACTTC. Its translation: CASSLSGVGYEQYF.

The CDR3: CASTAGGQGNEQFF. The CDR3 DNA reads as TGTGCCAGCACGGCTGGGGGACAGGGGAATGAGCAGTTCTTC. The chain employs TRBV28 and TRBJ2-1, with 10 nucleotides matching TRBD1. Germline loops: CDR1 MDHEN, CDR2 SYDVKM. The J segment lost 7 bases and the V segment lost 7 bases, leaving 7 bases of the junction unmatched. The CDR3 loop spans 14 amino acids.

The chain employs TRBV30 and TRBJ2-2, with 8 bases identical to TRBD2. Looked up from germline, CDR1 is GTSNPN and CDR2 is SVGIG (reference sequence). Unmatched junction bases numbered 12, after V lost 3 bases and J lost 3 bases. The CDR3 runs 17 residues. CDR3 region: CAWRAPNLAGYTGELFF. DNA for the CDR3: TGTGCCTGGAGAGCACCCAATTTAGCGGGATACACCGGGGAGCTGTTTTTT.

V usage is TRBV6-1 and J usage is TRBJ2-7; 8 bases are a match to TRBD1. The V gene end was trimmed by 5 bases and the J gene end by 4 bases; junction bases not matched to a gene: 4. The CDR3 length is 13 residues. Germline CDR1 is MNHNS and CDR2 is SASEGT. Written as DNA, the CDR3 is TGTGCCAGCAGTCGGGACAGGAATTACGAGCAGTACTTC. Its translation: CASSRDRNYEQYF.

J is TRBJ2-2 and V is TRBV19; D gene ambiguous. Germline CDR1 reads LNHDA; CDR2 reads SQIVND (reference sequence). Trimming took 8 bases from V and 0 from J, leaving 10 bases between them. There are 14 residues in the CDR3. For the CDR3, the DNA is TGTGCCAGTCGGAGTTGGGCGAACACCGGGGAGCTGTTTTTT. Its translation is CASRSWANTGELFF. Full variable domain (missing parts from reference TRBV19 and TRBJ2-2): DGGITQSPKYLFRKEGQNVTLSCEQNLNHDAMYWYRQDPGQGLRLIYYSQIVNDFQKGDIAEGYSVSREKKESFPLTVTSAQKNPTAFYLCASRSWANTGELFFGEGSRLTVL.

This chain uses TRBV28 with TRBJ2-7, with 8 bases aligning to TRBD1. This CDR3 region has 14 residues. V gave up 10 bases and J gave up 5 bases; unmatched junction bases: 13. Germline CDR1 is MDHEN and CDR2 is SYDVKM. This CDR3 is CATCLGQGMDEQYF. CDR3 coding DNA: TGTGCCACATGCCTTGGACAGGGAATGGACGAGCAGTACTTC.

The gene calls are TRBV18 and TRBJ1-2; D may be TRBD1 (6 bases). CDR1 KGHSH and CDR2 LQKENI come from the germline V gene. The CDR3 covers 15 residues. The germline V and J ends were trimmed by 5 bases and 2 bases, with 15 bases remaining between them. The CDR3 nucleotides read TGTGCCAGCTCAGCCGGACAGTTCCTAAACTATGGCTACACCTTC. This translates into CASSAGQFLNYGYTF.

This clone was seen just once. The CDR3 DNA is TGTGCCAGCAGCCCGTTACCGGGGGCGGGAGGGGACCTACATGAGCAGTTCTTC. Residues: CASSPLPGAGGDLHEQFF. The gene calls are TRBV7-2 and TRBJ2-1; TRBD2 agrees at 9 bases. After removal of 5 bases from V and 8 bases from J, the junction contained 19 bases not matched to a gene. The CDR3 contains 18 residues. CDR1 SGHTA and CDR2 FQGNSA come from the germline V gene.